This passage covers 10 T cell receptor beta chains from one sample sequenced in a study of neurological immune-mediated disorders. TCRdb independently ran MiXCR on the 5' RACE reads; one entry per CDR3 protein. The top ten hold around 30% of the sample, which has over 15,000 distinct CDR3 sequences, roughly a quarter seen once. What was sequenced was PBMCs. The source is a middle-aged man with HTLV-1-associated myelopathy (HAM/TSP).

V usage is TRBV15 and J usage is TRBJ2-7; TRBD1 aligns across 7 bases. CDR1 is LNHNV and CDR2 is YYDKDF in the germline V gene (reference sequence). V lost 5 bases, J lost 3 bases, and 7 bases stayed unmatched. This CDR3 has 14 amino acids. CDR3 protein: CATSPDRRLYEQYF. CDR3 DNA sequence: TGTGCCACCAGCCCGGACAGGCGGCTCTACGAGCAGTACTTC.

This clonotype was detected only a few times. The CDR3 region is CSSVRGDNGYTF. CDR3 DNA sequence: TGCAGTTCAGTCAGGGGAGATAATGGCTACACCTTC. The gene calls are TRBV20-1 and TRBJ1-2; tentatively, D is TRBD1 (6 bases). The CDR3 contains 12 residues. The germline V and J ends were trimmed by 8 bases and 6 bases, with 16 bases remaining between them. Germline lookup yields CDR1 DFQATT and CDR2 SNEGSKA (reference sequence).

J is TRBJ1-1 and V is TRBV20-1; D is possibly TRBD1 (5 bases). V gave up 5 bases and J gave up 1 base, with 11 bases separating them. The CDR3 extends over 13 amino acids. Per germline, CDR1 DFQATT and CDR2 SNEGSKA (reference sequence). The CDR3 loop is CSAPQGGNTEAFF. The DNA of the CDR3 is TGCAGTGCTCCTCAGGGCGGGAACACTGAAGCTTTCTTT.

The rearrangement uses TRBV6-1 and TRBJ2-7; 7 nucleotides agree with TRBD1. The CDR3 runs 15 residues. Germline loops: CDR1 MNHNS, CDR2 SASEGT. V gave up 7 bases and J gave up 2 bases; unmatched junction bases: 11. The CDR3 loop is CASTERDRGTYEQYF. CDR3 coding DNA: TGTGCCAGCACCGAACGGGACAGAGGGACCTACGAGCAGTACTTC.

This clonotype was recorded many times. The rearrangement links TRBV7-9 to TRBJ1-6; perhaps TRBD1 as D (5 bases). The CDR3 has 13 amino acids. CDR1 and CDR2 (germline): SEHNR, FQNEAQ (reference sequence). V lost 6 bases to trimming and J lost 12 bases, with 15 bases between them. The CDR3 region has the DNA TGTGCCAGCAGTGCGGGGACTGCCCAACCCCTCCACTTT. It is translated as CASSAGTAQPLHF.

This rearrangement joins TRBV7-9 to TRBJ2-2; D call uncertain. CDR3 length: 13 amino acids. From germline, CDR1 is SEHNR and CDR2 FQNEAQ (reference sequence). Trimming took 5 bases from V and 4 from J, leaving 8 bases between them. CDR3 in amino acids: CASSDTVTGELFF. In DNA form, the CDR3 reads TGTGCCAGCAGCGACACAGTCACCGGGGAGCTGTTTTTT.

The chain couples TRBV20-1 to TRBJ2-3; 8 nucleotides agree with TRBD2. This CDR3 region has 14 residues. V was clipped by 5 bases and J by 2 bases; unmatched bases: 6. Germline V gene lookup returns CDR1 DFQATT and CDR2 SNEGSKA (reference sequence). The CDR3 protein is CSARAGGITDTQYF. CDR3 nucleotides: TGCAGTGCTCGGGCGGGGGGTATCACAGATACGCAGTATTTT.

This clonotype was counted between two and nine times. CDR3 residues: CASSQGQGASNEKLFF. DNA for the CDR3: TGTGCCAGCAGCCAGGGACAGGGGGCCTCTAATGAAAAACTGTTTTTT. This chain connects TRBV5-8 to TRBJ1-4; 12 nucleotides agree with TRBD1. V lost 4 bases, J lost 3 bases, and 4 bases stayed unmatched. Germline CDR1 is SGHTS and CDR2 is YDEGEE. The CDR3 consists of 16 residues.

This clonotype has just a few counts. The V call is TRBV18, the J call TRBJ1-1, with TRBD1 as a possible D gene (5 bases). The germline V gene encodes CDR1 KGHSH and CDR2 LQKENI. The length of the CDR3 is 13 residues. With 6 bases removed from V and 1 base from J, the gap between germline ends came to 9 bases. This CDR3 reads CASSQQENTEAFF. In DNA form, the CDR3 reads TGTGCCAGCTCCCAACAGGAGAACACTGAAGCTTTCTTT.

This clonotype is termed medium-sized. The chain recombines TRBV7-2 with TRBJ2-3; D not resolved. V dropped 2 bases and J dropped 6 bases, with 12 bases sitting between them. Germline V gives CDR1 SGHTA, CDR2 FQGNSA. This CDR3 is built from 14 residues. The CDR3: CASSLNLNPDTQYF. Here the CDR3 DNA reads TGTGCCAGCAGCTTAAACCTAAACCCCGATACGCAGTATTTT. The full variable domain, in which reference TRBV7-2 and TRBJ2-3 provide the parts outside the CDR3, is GAGVSQSPSNKVTEKGKDVELRCDPISGHTALYWYRQSLGQGLEFLIYFQGNSAPDKSGLPSDRFSAERTGGSVSTLTIQRTQQEDSAVYLCASSLNLNPDTQYFGPGTRLTVL.